A single sample gave rise to the 19 T cell receptor beta chains below, sequenced in a study of T-cell memory formation after mild COVID-19. One entry per CDR3 protein, called by TCRdb with MiXCR from the 5' RACE reads. Here the sample spans approximately 13,000 distinct CDR3 sequences, around 15% being singletons. Sequencing was carried out using PBMCs or a T cell subset sorted from them (not recorded which). The source of these receptors is a man between 18 and 29 years old who had mild COVID-19 (a few samples of this study predate the infection). Cell type and time point are not known.

This clonotype was seen at least ten times. Here the CDR3 reads CASSPRGQVMNTEAFF. The CDR3, as DNA: TGTGCCAGCAGCCCGAGAGGACAGGTTATGAACACTGAAGCTTTCTTT. The rearrangement uses TRBV7-9 and TRBJ1-1; 7 nucleotides match TRBD1. With 5 bases clipped from V and 0 bases from J, the junction kept 9 bases outside the gene matches. The CDR3 spans 16 residues. The germline V gene has CDR1 SEHNR and CDR2 FQNEAQ (reference sequence).

This clonotype appeared once. The chain recombines TRBV7-6 with TRBJ2-1; TRBD2 matches 8 bases. Germline V CDR1 and CDR2: SGHVS, FNYEAQ. Losses at the gene ends were 3 bases for V and 0 bases for J; bases not matched to a gene: 16. This CDR3 has 20 amino acids. The CDR3 DNA reads TGTGCCAGCAGCTTCTCACCCCGGCGAGCGGGAGTGTCCTCCTACAATGAGCAGTTCTTC. It codes for CASSFSPRRAGVSSYNEQFF.

This clonotype was counted ten times or more. The rearrangement uses TRBV7-2 and TRBJ2-7; 10 bases line up with TRBD2. Looked up from germline, CDR1 is SGHTA and CDR2 is FQGNSA. V was clipped by 5 bases and J by 5 bases; unmatched bases: 9. The CDR3 runs to 15 residues. This CDR3 reads CASSTQAGGLDEQYF. The CDR3 bases are TGTGCCAGCAGCACCCAAGCGGGGGGGCTCGACGAGCAGTACTTC.

This clonotype was counted only a few times. V gene TRBV5-1 combines with J gene TRBJ1-1, with TRBD1 identical over 7 bases. Per the germline V gene, CDR1 is SGHRS and CDR2 is YFSETQ. The CDR3 has 18 amino acids. V lost 0 bases and J lost 3; bases outside the gene matches: 14. This CDR3 reads CASSLAPTDRYLYTEAFF. Here the CDR3 DNA reads TGCGCCAGCAGCTTGGCCCCCACGGACAGGTATCTTTACACTGAAGCTTTCTTT.

V usage is TRBV4-3 and J usage is TRBJ1-4, with no clear D. This CDR3 comprises 16 residues. V dropped 0 bases and J dropped 7 bases, with 15 bases sitting between them. From germline, CDR1 is LGHNA and CDR2 YSLEER. CDR3 protein: CASSQDRGLLGEKLFF. The CDR3 region has the DNA TGCGCCAGCAGCCAAGATCGCGGCCTATTGGGTGAAAAACTGTTTTTT.

This rearrangement joins TRBV7-2 to TRBJ1-2, with 9 bases aligning to TRBD1. The CDR3 spans 16 residues. V lost 5 bases, J lost 3 bases, and 10 bases stayed unmatched. Germline loops: CDR1 SGHTA, CDR2 FQGNSA. This CDR3 reads CASSLYGTGRDYGYTF. The CDR3 DNA reads as TGTGCCAGCAGCCTGTACGGGACAGGGAGAGACTATGGCTACACCTTC.

This clonotype was counted at least ten times. The CDR3 nucleotides read TGCAGTGCTAGAGTGCCTTGGGGATACTATGGCTACACCTTC. Its translation: CSARVPWGYYGYTF. The rearrangement uses TRBV20-1 and TRBJ1-2; D is unclear. Trimming stripped 1 base from V and 3 bases from J, with 12 bases between. From germline, CDR1 is DFQATT and CDR2 SNEGSKA (reference sequence). CDR3 length: 14 residues.

Ten or more counts support this clonotype. V is TRBV15 and J is TRBJ1-4; D is possibly TRBD1 (5 bases). V was trimmed by 5 bases and J by 7 bases, leaving 23 bases between them. Germline CDR1 reads LNHNV; CDR2 reads YYDKDF (reference sequence). The CDR3 loop spans 17 amino acids. The CDR3 DNA reads as TGTGCCACCAGCCCCACCCCAACGACGGGGCTTGGTGAAAAACTGTTTTTT. Protein product: CATSPTPTTGLGEKLFF. The full variable domain, in which reference TRBV15 and TRBJ1-4 provide the parts outside the CDR3, is DAMVIQNPRYQVTQFGKPVTLSCSQTLNHNVMYWYQQKSSQAPKLLFHYYDKDFNNEADTPDNFQSRRPNTSFCFLDIRSPGLGDTAMYLCATSPTPTTGLGEKLFFGSGTQLSVL.

This chain links TRBV20-1 with TRBJ1-6, with 9 bases that match TRBD1. This CDR3 contains 11 residues. The germline gives CDR1 DFQATT, CDR2 SNEGSKA (reference sequence). The CDR3 region is CRGQGDSPLHF. CDR3 DNA sequence: TGCAGGGGACAGGGTGATTCACCCCTCCACTTT.

The sample holds many counts of this clonotype. V usage is TRBV21-1 and J usage is TRBJ1-6. TRBV21-1 is a pseudogene segment. There are 13 residues in the CDR3. The CDR3 nucleotides are TGTGCCAGCAAGCCGCCCAATAATTCACCCCTCCACTTT. Amino acids: CASKPPNNSPLHF.

This clonotype showed up many times. This chain uses TRBV30 with TRBJ2-1; possibly TRBD2 for D (6 bases). Between the trimmed V and J ends, which lost 2 bases and 6 bases, there was a span of 17 bases. The CDR3 loop spans 15 amino acids. Per germline, CDR1 GTSNPN and CDR2 SVGIG (reference sequence). CDR3 amino acids: CAWSRGDPDGNEQFF. In DNA, the CDR3 is TGTGCCTGGAGTCGCGGGGACCCGGACGGCAATGAGCAGTTCTTC.

This clonotype has at least ten counts. The chain couples TRBV12-3 or TRBV12-4 to TRBJ1-1; D remains unclear. V was trimmed by 7 bases and J by 4 bases, leaving 16 bases between them. There are 14 residues in the CDR3. CDR3 protein: CASIRTPGLTEAFF. The CDR3 DNA reads TGTGCCAGCATCCGAACTCCGGGTCTCACTGAAGCTTTCTTT.

This clonotype was observed at least ten times. The CDR3 spells CASNPSYSGGPHEQYF. The CDR3 DNA sequence: TGTGCCAGCAACCCGTCGTATAGCGGGGGGCCGCACGAGCAGTACTTC. This sequence joins TRBV3-1 and TRBJ2-7, with 10 bases lining up with TRBD2. V dropped 7 bases and J dropped 5; count of bases not matched to a gene: 14. The CDR3 is 16 residues long. From germline, CDR1 is LGHDT and CDR2 YNNKEL (reference sequence).

V gene TRBV9 combines with J gene TRBJ2-1, with a tentative D call TRBD1 (6 bases). The V gene's germline CDR1 is SGDLS and CDR2 YYNGEE. The ends were cut back, 2 bases at V and 7 bases at J, with 10 bases in the middle. This CDR3 contains 13 residues. The CDR3: CASSVGGGNEQFF. CDR3 in DNA: TGTGCCAGCAGCGTTGGGGGCGGGAATGAGCAGTTCTTC.

The chain is built from TRBV4-1 and TRBJ1-1; D might be TRBD1 (5 bases). The V and J ends lost 1 base and 1 base respectively, with 10 bases between them. CDR3 length: 15 residues. The germline V gene encodes CDR1 MGHRA and CDR2 YSYEKL. The CDR3 loop reads CASSQAGSWNTEAFF. The DNA for the CDR3 is TGCGCCAGCAGCCAAGCAGGGTCATGGAACACTGAAGCTTTCTTT.

The chain recombines TRBV29-1 with TRBJ2-7; D gene unclear. The V gene's germline CDR1 is SQVTM and CDR2 ANQGSEA. The V gene lost 1 base and the J gene lost 2 bases, with 6 bases spanning the gap. The CDR3 is 12 amino acids. The CDR3 protein is CSVEVPPYEQYF. For the CDR3, the DNA is TGCAGCGTTGAAGTCCCTCCCTACGAGCAGTACTTC.

This clonotype was detected only a few times. The V call is TRBV12-3 or TRBV12-4, the J call TRBJ2-7, with TRBD2 matching 7 bases. Trimming cost V 3 bases and J 6 bases; bases outside gene matches: 5. This CDR3 region has 13 residues. The CDR3 protein is CASSFLSGTEQYV. The CDR3 bases are TGTGCCAGCAGTTTCTTGAGCGGGACCGAGCAGTACGTC.

This clonotype was seen many times. V and J are TRBV6-2 or TRBV6-3 and TRBJ2-7, with D unclear. Trimming took 4 bases from V and 0 from J, leaving 7 bases between them. The CDR3 is made up of 13 amino acids. Germline V gene data show CDR1 as MNHEY and CDR2 as SVGEGT. The DNA of the CDR3 is TGTGCCAGCAGTTGGGCAGGCTCCTACGAGCAGTACTTC. Protein: CASSWAGSYEQYF.

This clonotype has only a few counts. The J gene is TRBJ1-2, the V gene TRBV19; perhaps TRBD1 as D (5 bases). The V end was cut by 5 bases, the J end by 6 bases, with 16 bases between. The CDR3 is 14 amino acids. Germline assignment: CDR1 LNHDA and CDR2 SQIVND (reference sequence). DNA of the CDR3: TGTGCCAGTAGTCCTGGGACCTTTTTGGATGGCTACACCTTC. Translating it yields CASSPGTFLDGYTF.